This T cell receptor beta chain came from a study of cytomegalovirus exposure and HLA in healthy donors. Germline CDR1 reads SEHNR; CDR2 reads FQNEAQ (reference sequence). This CDR3 contains 16 residues. V was trimmed by 1 base and J by 4 bases, leaving 13 bases between them. The PCR contained 60 Vbeta and 13 Jbeta primers. Clones were sequenced by immunoSEQ multiplex PCR, and TCRdb holds only the in-frame ones, with some missing. The sample lists about 150,000 clones; roughly 80% were seen once. The J gene is TRBJ2-2, the V gene TRBV7-9, with a possible D match to TRBD2 (6 bases). The sample consisted of PBMCs. The source of this sequence is a woman between 35 and 50 years old in good health and CMV-seronegative. This chain's CDR3 is CASSLVRRDGTGELFF. The CDR3 coding sequence is TGTGCCAGCAGCTTAGTACGGAGGGACGGCACCGGGGAGCTGTTTTTT.